The sequence of this TCR beta chain was determined in a study of CD4 T cells in relation to SARS-CoV-2 and coronaviruses. Unexposed donor CD4+ T cells date from about 2011-2018, before the COVID-19 pandemic. Isolation of CD4+ T cells took place after 10 days in culture. Unexposed-donor CD4+ T cells were probed with SARS-CoV-2 S/N and four cold-coronavirus spikes, cells permitting. Cultures held more than 1.5 million PBMCs per well with roughly 10 IU/ml IL-2. Between the trimmed V and J ends, which lost 2 bases and 5 bases, there was a span of 17 bases. Germline V gene lookup returns CDR1 GTSNPN and CDR2 SVGIG (reference sequence). This CDR3 is 15 amino acids long. Of note for this clone: Its antigen is unidentified.

Points from the study as a whole: This crossreactivity analysis covered spike protein alone, no other viral proteins. Pre-pandemic and post-infection samples never came from the same donor.

Repertoires were generated with immunoSEQ multiplex PCR, while TCRdb's copy carries only in-frame clones and drops some. Here the sample spans approximately 20,000 clones, 74% being singletons. The material sequenced was CD4+ T cells from PBMCs, cultured in vitro. The clonotype originates from a human donor in good health. The rearrangement joins TRBV30 to TRBJ2-3; a weak D match, TRBD2 (6 bases). CDR3 residues: CAWSSFGTGRDTQYF. CDR3 nucleotide sequence: TGTGCCTGGAGTTCCTTTGGGACTGGGCGAGATACGCAGTATTTT.